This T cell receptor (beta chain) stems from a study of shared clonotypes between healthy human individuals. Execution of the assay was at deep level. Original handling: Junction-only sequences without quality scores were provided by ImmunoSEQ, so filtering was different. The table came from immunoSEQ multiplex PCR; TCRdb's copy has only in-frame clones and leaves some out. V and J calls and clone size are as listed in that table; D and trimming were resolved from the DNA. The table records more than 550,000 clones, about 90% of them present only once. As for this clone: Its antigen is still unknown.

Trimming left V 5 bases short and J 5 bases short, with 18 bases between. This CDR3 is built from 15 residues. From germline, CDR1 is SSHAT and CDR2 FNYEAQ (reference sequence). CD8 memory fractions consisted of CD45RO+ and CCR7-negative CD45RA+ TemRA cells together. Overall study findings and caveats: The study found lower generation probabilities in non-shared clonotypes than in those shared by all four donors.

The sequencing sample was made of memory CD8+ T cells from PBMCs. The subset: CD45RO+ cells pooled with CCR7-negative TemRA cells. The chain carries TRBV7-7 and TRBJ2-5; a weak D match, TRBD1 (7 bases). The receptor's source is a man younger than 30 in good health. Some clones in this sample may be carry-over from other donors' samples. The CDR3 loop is CASSPGGTARETQYF. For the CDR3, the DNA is TGTGCCAGCAGCCCAGGGGGGACGGCCCGGGAGACCCAGTACTTC.